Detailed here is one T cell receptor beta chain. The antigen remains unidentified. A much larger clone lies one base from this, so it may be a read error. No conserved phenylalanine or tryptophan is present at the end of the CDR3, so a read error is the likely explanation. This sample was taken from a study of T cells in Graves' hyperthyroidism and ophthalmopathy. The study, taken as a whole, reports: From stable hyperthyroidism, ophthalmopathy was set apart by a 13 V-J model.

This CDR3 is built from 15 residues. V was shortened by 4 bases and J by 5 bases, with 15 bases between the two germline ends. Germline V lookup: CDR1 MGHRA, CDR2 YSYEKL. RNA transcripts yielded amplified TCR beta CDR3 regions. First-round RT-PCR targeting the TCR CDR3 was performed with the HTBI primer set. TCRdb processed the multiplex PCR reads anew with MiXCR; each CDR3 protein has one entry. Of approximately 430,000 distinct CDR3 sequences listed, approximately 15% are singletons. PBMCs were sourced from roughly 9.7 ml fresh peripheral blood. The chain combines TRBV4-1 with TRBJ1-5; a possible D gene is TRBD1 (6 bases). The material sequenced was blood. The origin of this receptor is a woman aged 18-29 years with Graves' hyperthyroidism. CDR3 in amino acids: CASSPEGGPHQPQHS. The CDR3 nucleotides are TGCGCCAGCAGCCCCGAAGGGGGTCCACATCAGCCCCAGCATTCT.